This T cell receptor (beta chain) derives from a study of CD8+ T cells in alopecia areata. Study outcomes and limitations: Among patients, TCR sharing was less clear than in mice, a difference possibly due in part to HLA diversity in the patient population.

Comments on this clone: Its cognate antigen is unknown. Other DNA sequences within the sample encode an identical CDR3.

The CDR3 has 13 amino acids. The germline V gene has CDR1 SQVTM and CDR2 ANQGSEA. V lost 1 base and J lost 0, with 1 base in between. cDNA reverse transcribed from extracted RNA served as the sequencing template. Repertoires were generated with immunoSEQ multiplex PCR, while TCRdb's copy carries only in-frame clones and drops some. Among some 200,000 clones, roughly 60% were seen once, and the ten largest hold more than 5.5%. Treatment here: oral pan-JAK inhibitor, 5-10 mg twice daily. Sequencing used CD4+ T cells sorted from blood, obtained at week 24, from a patient treated with tofacitinib. The source is a human donor with alopecia areata. The chain recombines TRBV29-1 with TRBJ2-6; D remains unclear. CDR3 bases: TGCAGCGTTGAAGGCTCTGGGGCCAACGTCCTGACTTTC. Encoded protein: CSVEGSGANVLTF.